The 21 T cell receptor beta chains reported below all come from one sample, sequenced in a study of blood T cell repertoires in COVID-19. This table comes from immunoSEQ multiplex PCR, and its TCRdb copy is limited to in-frame clones, with some not included. The sample has approximately 46,000 clones, 86% seen once. Specimen: peripheral blood. All receptors come from a man aged 60 to 75 with active or convalescent COVID-19.

The table lists this clone with a count of one. The rearrangement links TRBV19 to TRBJ1-5; 9 positions agree with TRBD1. The CDR3 runs to 16 residues. V lost 6 bases to trimming and J lost 10 bases; unmatched junction nucleotides: 16. Germline lookup yields CDR1 LNHDA and CDR2 SQIVND (reference sequence). CDR3 sequence (DNA): TGTGCCAGTAGCTATACAGGGGGCGCGGAGGTGAGACCCCAGCATTTT. This encodes CASSYTGGAEVRPQHF.

The chain combines TRBV6-5 with TRBJ1-4; no reliable D call. The germline V and J ends were trimmed by 5 bases and 7 bases, with 17 bases remaining between them. CDR3 length: 15 amino acids. Germline values: CDR1 MNHEY, CDR2 SVGAGI. The CDR3: CASSPSIGPFEKLFF. The CDR3 nucleotides read TGTGCCAGCAGTCCCTCGATTGGGCCCTTTGAAAAACTGTTTTTT.

The CDR3 region has the DNA TGTGCCAGCAGCTTAATTTTCAGACAGGATGGGGGTGAGCAGTTCTTC. This codes for CASSLIFRQDGGEQFF. The chain recombines TRBV7-9 with TRBJ2-1; the D gene is possibly TRBD1 (6 bases). Trimming shortened V by 2 bases and J by 9 bases, and 20 bases separated the two germline ends. The germline gives CDR1 SEHNR, CDR2 FQNEAQ (reference sequence). The CDR3 is 16 amino acids.

CDR3 residues: CASSSGTGDYGYTF. CDR3 DNA: TGTGCCAGCAGTTCCGGGACAGGCGACTATGGCTACACCTTC. The gene calls are TRBV6-2 or TRBV6-3 and TRBJ1-2; 8 positions agree with TRBD1. Looked up from germline, CDR1 is MNHEY and CDR2 is SVGEGT. The CDR3 spans 14 residues. V trimming: 4 bases; J trimming: 3 bases; junction bases outside the gene matches: 4.

The chain uses TRBV19 and TRBJ2-5, with 7 bases aligning to TRBD1. The CDR3 extends over 16 amino acids. Germline assignment: CDR1 LNHDA and CDR2 SQIVND (reference sequence). The J segment lost 3 bases and the V segment lost 5 bases, leaving 12 bases of the junction unmatched. DNA for the CDR3: TGTGCCAGTAGTCAGACAGGGTCCCGGTATGAAGAGACCCAGTACTTC. This sequence encodes CASSQTGSRYEETQYF.

The V gene is TRBV3-1 (or the pseudogene TRBV3-2), the J gene TRBJ1-5, with D perhaps matching TRBD1 (5 bases). The CDR3 length is 14 residues. Germline loops: CDR1 LGHDT, CDR2 YNNKEL (reference sequence). Trimming pared 1 base from V and 3 bases from J, leaving 7 bases between. This CDR3 reads CASSQGQFNQPQHF. For the CDR3, the DNA is TGTGCCAGCAGCCAAGGACAGTTCAATCAGCCCCAGCATTTT.

This rearrangement joins TRBV30 to TRBJ2-5, with D possibly matching TRBD1 (5 bases). Looked up from germline, CDR1 is GTSNPN and CDR2 is SVGIG (reference sequence). The V and J ends lost 0 bases and 2 bases respectively, with 16 bases between them. This CDR3 has 16 amino acids. In DNA, the CDR3 is TGTGCCTGGAGTGTATCTTCTAAACACAGGCAAGAGACCCAGTACTTC. This encodes CAWSVSSKHRQETQYF.

The V gene is TRBV24-1, the J gene TRBJ1-1, with D uncertain. Looked up from germline, CDR1 is KGHDR and CDR2 is SFDVKD. With 3 bases removed from V and 4 bases from J, the gap between germline ends came to 14 bases. The CDR3 totals 15 residues. The CDR3 spells CATSDPAVSGTEAFF. CDR3 coding DNA: TGTGCCACCAGTGATCCTGCTGTGAGTGGCACTGAAGCTTTCTTT.

The chain links TRBV29-1 to TRBJ2-1; D is unresolved. The CDR3 runs 10 residues. CDR1 is SQVTM and CDR2 is ANQGSEA in the germline V gene. The V end lost 4 bases, the J end lost 9 bases, and 7 bases lay between the germline ends. This CDR3 reads CSVAVFEQFF. In nucleotides, the CDR3 is TGCAGCGTTGCCGTATTTGAGCAGTTCTTC.

The chain combines TRBV11-2 with TRBJ2-1, with D perhaps matching TRBD2 (5 bases). The CDR3 contains 17 residues. Germline-derived CDR1 and CDR2 are SGHAT and FQNNGV. The V and J ends lost 5 bases and 7 bases respectively, with 24 bases between them. The DNA for the CDR3 is TGTGCCAGCAGCCAAAATCGGTTCGCGGGTTTGGGGAATGAGCAGTTCTTC. Translating gives CASSQNRFAGLGNEQFF.

The CDR3 sequence: CASSPVAAGWNEQFF. The CDR3 coding sequence is TGTGCCAGCTCACCGGTTGCAGCAGGGTGGAATGAGCAGTTCTTC. J is TRBJ2-1 and V is TRBV18, with D possibly matching TRBD1 (5 bases). CDR1 and CDR2 (germline): KGHSH, LQKENI. Trimming stripped 3 bases from V and 7 bases from J, with 16 bases between. The CDR3 is made up of 15 amino acids.

The chain couples TRBV4-2 to TRBJ2-2; D may be TRBD2 (6 bases). CDR3 length equals 15 residues. The germline V and J ends were trimmed by 6 bases and 1 base, with 12 bases remaining between them. Per the germline V gene, CDR1 is LGHNA and CDR2 is YNFKEQ. The chain's CDR3 is CASRPVGGNTGELFF. Here the CDR3 DNA reads TGTGCCAGCAGACCCGTCGGGGGGAACACCGGGGAGCTGTTTTTT.

This chain uses TRBV10-1 with TRBJ2-3, with 12 bases aligning to TRBD2. The CDR3 extends over 15 amino acids. V lost 4 bases, J lost 5 bases, and 4 bases stayed unmatched. Looked up from germline, CDR1 is WNHNN and CDR2 is SYGVQD (reference sequence). The CDR3 sequence: CASSALAGGRDTQYF. The CDR3 bases are TGCGCCAGCAGTGCACTAGCGGGGGGAAGAGATACGCAGTATTTT.

The rearrangement joins TRBV7-2 to TRBJ2-5; 13 positions match TRBD2. V was pared by 5 bases and J by 5 bases, with 5 bases of the junction left unmatched. The CDR3 covers 15 residues. Germline V gene data show CDR1 as SGHTA and CDR2 as FQGNSA. In DNA, the CDR3 is TGTGCCAGCAGCATCACTAGCGGGGGGGCCGAGACCCAGTACTTC. Protein product: CASSITSGGAETQYF.

The V and J genes are TRBV28 and TRBJ1-1; 12 nucleotides agree with TRBD1. V shed 6 bases and J 3 bases; nucleotides not matched to a gene: 8. The CDR3 sequence is 16 residues long. Germline CDR1 MDHEN, CDR2 SYDVKM. The CDR3 region has the DNA TGTGCCAGCAGCCGGGACAGGGGGCAGGGGGACACTGAAGCTTTCTTT. It specifies CASSRDRGQGDTEAFF.

The rearrangement links TRBV28 to TRBJ2-2; 12 bases fit TRBD2. Germline CDR1 and CDR2: MDHEN and SYDVKM. J gave up 7 bases and V 1 base, and 7 bases lay outside the gene matches. This CDR3 is 17 amino acids long. In DNA, the CDR3 is TGTGCCAGCAGTTTATTATCTAGCGGGGGGGCCGGCGGGGAGCTGTTTTTT. Protein sequence: CASSLLSSGGAGGELFF.

The chain recombines TRBV7-8 with TRBJ1-2; 9 bases line up with TRBD1. Germline V lookup: CDR1 SGHVS, CDR2 FQNEAQ. The CDR3 is made up of 17 amino acids. The ends lost 0 bases at V and 7 bases at J; junction bases unmatched: 12. The CDR3 spells CASSLAGQGYRGGGYTF. In nucleotides, the CDR3 is TGTGCCAGCAGCTTAGCGGGACAGGGCTACCGAGGGGGTGGCTACACCTTC.

The V and J genes are TRBV10-3 and TRBJ1-1; 7 positions agree with TRBD1. Germline CDR1 reads ENHRY; CDR2 reads SYGVKD. V lost 2 bases, J lost 5 bases, and 11 bases stayed unmatched. The CDR3 is 16 residues long. CDR3 protein: CAISEEEGAGGTEAFF. Here the CDR3 DNA reads TGTGCCATCAGTGAGGAAGAGGGGGCAGGGGGGACTGAAGCTTTCTTT.

This sequence joins TRBV5-1 and TRBJ1-1; D unclear. The germline V and J ends were trimmed by 1 base and 0 bases, with 10 bases remaining between them. The CDR3 runs 15 residues. Germline CDR1 SGHRS, CDR2 YFSETQ. DNA for the CDR3: TGCGCCAGCAGCTTGACGCTGGGCCTGAACACTGAAGCTTTCTTT. Its protein is CASSLTLGLNTEAFF.

The V call is TRBV2, the J call TRBJ1-1; a possible D gene is TRBD1 (6 bases). Germline CDR1 SNHLY, CDR2 FYNNEI. The ends were cut back, 11 bases at V and 4 bases at J, with 14 bases in the middle. The CDR3 has 12 residues. The CDR3 sequence: CAGATRGTEAFF. DNA of the CDR3: TGTGCCGGGGCCACCAGGGGCACTGAAGCTTTCTTT.

This clone was seen once. This chain joins TRBV9 and TRBJ2-5; 10 nucleotides line up with TRBD2. Germline assignment: CDR1 SGDLS and CDR2 YYNGEE. The CDR3 is 18 residues long. With V trimmed by 1 base and J by 5 bases, 14 bases remained unmatched. CDR3 region: CASSVRASGGSVVETQYF. The DNA for the CDR3 is TGTGCCAGCAGCGTAAGGGCTAGCGGGGGTTCGGTGGTGGAGACCCAGTACTTC.